This T cell receptor (beta chain) was identified during a study of a mutant IDH1 vaccine in newly diagnosed glioma (dated by TCRdb to about 2021). Background for the entire study: The 32 treated patients were approximately 62% male and roughly 40% female, with a mean age of roughly 42 years. Before enrollment, patients had received standard therapy of radiotherapy alone, temozolomide alone, or radiochemotherapy with temozolomide; most received the combination. Peripheral blood was drawn at six visits: V03 (baseline), V05, V07, V10, V12 and V13. Longitudinal TCRB deep sequencing was performed for fewer than 30 treated patients wherever samples were available for exploratory analyses.

The label giving this sample's time point can be read as: baseline, week 1 (first vaccination visit). In the paper's terms, the treatment or condition label means: pre-vaccination baseline after standard-of-care therapy. Donors had newly diagnosed WHO grade 3 or 4 IDH1-mutant astrocytomas with loss of nuclear ATRX. The samples were drawn from NOA16, a multicentre, single-arm, open-label phase I trial in Germany that tested a mutant IDH1 peptide vaccine in humans for the first time. For immunogenicity testing, the blood drawn at visit V03 was used as the baseline sample. Genomic DNA for TCRB sequencing was extracted from EDTA blood using the DNeasy Blood and Tissue Kit. Library preparation employed the immunoSEQ multiplex PCR assay. Rearranged TCR beta chain sequences were amplified using the hsTCRB Kit according to the manufacturer's protocol. Sequencing of TCRB libraries was carried out on an Illumina MiSeq. Processing in the source paper ran as follows. Demultiplexing, trimming and gene mapping were performed with the kit vendor's proprietary platform. This is the immuneACCESS table as TCRdb keeps it, with only in-frame sequences that have V and J called. A part of the clones is gone; compared with another copy, unresolved V genes explain less than half, and the rest is unexplained. That table furnishes V, J and clone size, whereas the DNA furnished D and trimming. The sample records some 68,000 clones, 79% of which are singletons. The biggest ten clones account for roughly 8% of the sample.

On this clone itself: Its antigen remains undetermined. Qualities for individual bases were not recorded, and no much larger clone is one base off.

Broader findings and caveats from the paper: According to the authors, sample limitations meant that analyses of patient blood samples could not be reproduced. Selection of PBMC samples for TCRB deep sequencing was based on availability. Immune responses induced by the vaccine were seen in roughly 95% of patients across multiple MHC alleles. Pseudoprogression appeared unrelated to alterations in the top peripheral T cell clonotypes detected by TCRB sequencing.

Material: PBMCs, obtained from a glioma patient treated with radiotherapy, temozolomide or both. The TCR was taken from a man aged 45-60 years with glioma.

The sequence in DNA is TGCGCCAGCAGTGAGACGGGACTAGCCGGGGAGCTGTTTTTT. The encoded protein is CASSETGLAGELFF. Recombination connected TRBV10-2 to TRBJ2-2; 8 of the junction bases match TRBD2. Via the germline V gene, CDR1 is WSHSY and CDR2 SAAADI. The CDR3 measures 14 amino acids from cysteine to phenylalanine. Of all the DNA, just the CDR3 is kept, 42 bases in frame from base 1. From V the trimming removes 2 bases and from J it removes 6 bases, while the gene matches leave 2 bases of the junction unaccounted for.